Each of the 20 T cell receptor beta chains below was sequenced from the same sample in a study of blood T cell repertoires in COVID-19. TCRdb keeps only in-frame clones here, not all; method: immunoSEQ multiplex PCR. The sample has 260,000 or so clones, about 80% seen once. Sequencing used PBMCs or T cells enriched from blood (not recorded which). The receptors shown here come from a middle-aged woman who had been exposed to COVID-19.

The genes are TRBV28 and TRBJ1-2; 7 positions match TRBD1. The CDR3 has 12 residues. Trimming at V came to 5 bases and at J to 7 bases, leaving 4 bases not matched to a gene. Germline V gene data show CDR1 as MDHEN and CDR2 as SYDVKM. DNA for the CDR3: TGTGCCAGCAGTCGACAGGGAGTTGGCTACACCTTC. Amino acid sequence: CASSRQGVGYTF.

This clone was counted at least ten times. J is TRBJ1-1 and V is TRBV6-5; D unresolved. Germline V gives CDR1 MNHEY, CDR2 SVGAGI. The CDR3 covers 14 residues. Trimming pared 0 bases from V and 3 bases from J, leaving 8 bases between. DNA for the CDR3: TGTGCCAGCAGTTACTCCCTTTATGACACTGAAGCTTTCTTT. It codes for CASSYSLYDTEAFF.

V is TRBV2 and J is TRBJ2-3; no definite D call. The germline V gene encodes CDR1 SNHLY and CDR2 FYNNEI. Trimming stripped 10 bases from V and 5 bases from J, with 16 bases between. The CDR3 is 13 amino acids. DNA for the CDR3: TGTGCCACCCCCTTACCCTCGGGAGATACGCAGTATTTT. This translates into CATPLPSGDTQYF.

The V gene is TRBV23-1, the J gene TRBJ1-2; D gene ambiguous. TRBV23-1 belongs to the ORF category, with a function that is uncertain. The CDR3 is made up of 12 amino acids. Trimming cost V 4 bases and J 0 bases, with 3 bases left between them. CDR3 sequence reads: CASSPANYGYTF. DNA for the CDR3: TGCGCCAGCAGTCCTGCTAACTATGGCTACACCTTC.

The chain carries TRBV3-1 (or the pseudogene TRBV3-2) and TRBJ2-7; D is ambiguous. CDR3 size: 13 residues. Trimming cost V 4 bases and J 0 bases, with 7 bases left between them. Germline CDR1 is LGHDT and CDR2 is YNNKEL (reference sequence). The CDR3 nucleotides read TGTGCCAGCAGCCCCGAGAACTCCTACGAGCAGTACTTC. Encoded protein: CASSPENSYEQYF.

The chain uses TRBV28 and TRBJ1-1, with D possibly matching TRBD1 (5 bases). V was cut by 6 bases and J by 3 bases, with 17 bases left in between. The length of the CDR3 is 15 residues. CDR1 is MDHEN and CDR2 is SYDVKM in the germline V gene. This CDR3 is CASRDSGLGDTEAFF. The CDR3 DNA is TGTGCCAGCAGGGATTCGGGACTTGGGGACACTGAAGCTTTCTTT.

The genes are TRBV19 and TRBJ2-5, with 7 nucleotides matching TRBD2. J lost 3 bases, V lost 1 base, and 5 bases had no gene match. Germline CDR1 and CDR2: LNHDA and SQIVND (reference sequence). This CDR3 has 15 residues. The CDR3 DNA reads as TGTGCCAGTAGTATAGGGACTAGGGGCAAAGAGACCCAGTACTTC. Translation: CASSIGTRGKETQYF.

The CDR3 nucleotides read TGTGCCAGCAGTTTCCCGAGGGACAGGACTAACTATGGCTACACCTTC. Amino acid sequence: CASSFPRDRTNYGYTF. V gene TRBV28 combines with J gene TRBJ1-2, with 8 bases identical to TRBD1. Germline CDR1 reads MDHEN; CDR2 reads SYDVKM. This CDR3 region has 16 residues. V dropped 3 bases and J dropped 0; count of bases not matched to a gene: 6.

V is TRBV30 and J is TRBJ1-2; TRBD1 agrees at 8 bases. Germline values: CDR1 GTSNPN, CDR2 SVGIG (reference sequence). The CDR3 is made up of 17 amino acids. V shed 1 base, J shed 5 bases, and the junction held 15 bases outside the gene matches. The CDR3 reads CAWSATHSRGRLYGYTF. The CDR3 DNA is TGTGCCTGGAGTGCTACACACTCCAGGGGGCGTCTTTATGGCTACACCTTC.

The chain uses TRBV3-1 (or the pseudogene TRBV3-2) and TRBJ1-2, with 9 bases matching TRBD1. This CDR3 is built from 15 residues. V dropped 4 bases and J dropped 7; count of bases not matched to a gene: 10. In germline, CDR1 is LGHDT, CDR2 YNNKEL (reference sequence). The CDR3 sequence is CASSLGGTGTGGYTF. CDR3 DNA: TGTGCCAGCAGCCTCGGAGGGACAGGGACGGGTGGCTACACCTTC.

The chain is built from TRBV28 and TRBJ1-2; 9 bases map to TRBD1. The junction had 4 bases not matched to a gene; V was cut back by 1 base and J by 7 bases. The CDR3 sequence is 14 residues long. Per germline, CDR1 MDHEN and CDR2 SYDVKM. Here the CDR3 reads CASSLYGQGFGYTF. CDR3 sequence (DNA): TGTGCCAGCAGTTTATACGGACAGGGGTTTGGCTACACCTTC.

The rearrangement links TRBV7-2 to TRBJ2-1; D perhaps matches TRBD2 (6 bases). Trimming cost V 1 base and J 4 bases, with 14 bases left between them. Germline V gene data show CDR1 as SGHTA and CDR2 as FQGNSA. This CDR3 region has 16 residues. The chain's CDR3 is CASSLEAGLVYNEQFF. CDR3 coding DNA: TGTGCCAGCAGCTTAGAGGCGGGGCTCGTTTACAATGAGCAGTTCTTC.

The rearrangement uses TRBV9 and TRBJ1-1; TRBD1 agrees at 7 bases. The V segment lost 0 bases and the J segment 2 bases; nucleotides outside the gene matches: 10. The V gene's germline CDR1 is SGDLS and CDR2 YYNGEE. This CDR3 spans 17 amino acids. The CDR3 DNA reads TGTGCCAGCAGCGTAGCCCTCCCGGGACAGACTAACACTGAAGCTTTCTTT. It codes for CASSVALPGQTNTEAFF. Full variable domain (rest looked up from reference TRBV9 and TRBJ1-1): DSGVTQTPKHLITATGQRVTLRCSPRSGDLSVYWYQQSLDQGLQFLIQYYNGEERAKGNILERFSAQQFPDLHSELNLSSLELGDSALYFCASSVALPGQTNTEAFFGQGTRLTVV.

This clone was recorded a few times. This chain uses TRBV5-1 with TRBJ2-1; 10 bases are shared with TRBD2. V shed 5 bases and J 7 bases; nucleotides not matched to a gene: 6. CDR1 SGHRS and CDR2 YFSETQ come from the germline V gene. The CDR3 runs to 14 residues. This chain's CDR3 is CASSFLAGENEQFF. CDR3 in DNA: TGCGCCAGCAGTTTCCTAGCGGGGGAGAATGAGCAGTTCTTC.

The gene calls are TRBV6-5 and TRBJ2-1; a possible D gene is TRBD2 (5 bases). CDR3 length equals 15 residues. Per the germline V gene, CDR1 is MNHEY and CDR2 is SVGAGI. V was pared by 6 bases and J by 5 bases, with 17 bases between. CDR3 residues: CASSDVQDFNNEQFF. CDR3 sequence (DNA): TGTGCCAGCAGCGACGTTCAGGACTTCAACAATGAGCAGTTCTTC.

The CDR3 loop reads CASSAGVLAYGAKNIQYF. The CDR3 region has the DNA TGTGCCAGCAGCGCCGGAGTTTTAGCATACGGGGCCAAAAACATTCAGTACTTC. The gene calls are TRBV5-6 and TRBJ2-4; D remains ambiguous. There are 18 residues in the CDR3. CDR1 and CDR2 (germline): SGHDT, YYEEEE. V was pared by 4 bases and J by 1 base, with 21 bases between.

The V gene is TRBV27, the J gene TRBJ2-3; 12 bases align to TRBD2. V was clipped by 5 bases and J by 1 base; unmatched bases: 10. The CDR3 has 18 residues. CDR1 MNHEY and CDR2 SMNVEV come from the germline V gene (reference sequence). CDR3 DNA sequence: TGTGCCAGCAGTCCAACCCCCCTAGCGGGGGGGGGCACAGATACGCAGTATTTT. It specifies CASSPTPLAGGGTDTQYF.

V usage is TRBV7-3 and J usage is TRBJ1-1, with D unresolved. In germline, CDR1 is SGHTA, CDR2 FQGTGA. V shed 2 bases and J shed 3 bases, with 10 bases lying between them. The CDR3 has 14 amino acids. CDR3 sequence: CASSLVGRDTEAFF. In DNA form, the CDR3 reads TGTGCCAGCAGCTTAGTTGGCCGGGACACTGAAGCTTTCTTT.

The chain is built from TRBV3-1 (or the pseudogene TRBV3-2) and TRBJ1-5; a possible D gene is TRBD1 (5 bases). Germline V gene lookup returns CDR1 LGHDT and CDR2 YNNKEL (reference sequence). The CDR3 is 15 residues long. V was shortened by 1 base and J by 3 bases, with 10 bases between the two germline ends. The CDR3 here is CASSQAPGNNQPQHF. Written as DNA, the CDR3 is TGTGCCAGCAGCCAAGCCCCAGGGAACAATCAGCCCCAGCATTTT.

The chain has TRBV11-2 and TRBJ1-2, with D unresolved. From germline, CDR1 is SGHAT and CDR2 FQNNGV. CDR3 length: 12 residues. The germline V and J ends were trimmed by 7 bases and 7 bases, with 13 bases remaining between them. The CDR3 protein is CASTQTRSGYTF. CDR3 bases: TGTGCCAGCACCCAGACCCGGAGTGGCTACACCTTC. Using reference TRBV11-2 and TRBJ1-2 for the parts outside the CDR3, the full variable domain is EAGVAQSPRYKIIEKRQSVAFWCNPISGHATLYWYQQILGQGPKLLIQFQNNGVVDDSQLPKDRFSAERLKGVDSTLKIQPAKLEDSAVYLCASTQTRSGYTFGSGTRLTVV.